Shown below are 22 T cell receptor beta chains from a single sample sequenced in a study of early T cells in non-severe SARS-CoV-2 infection. TCRdb used MiXCR to reprocess the 5' RACE reads, holding one entry per CDR3 protein. The sample has some 77,000 distinct CDR3 sequences; roughly 9.4% are singletons. Sequencing used whole blood. Receptors originate from an adult who was a healthcare worker with PCR-confirmed SARS-CoV-2 infection or an uninfected control (not recorded which).

This clonotype was detected many times. The chain couples TRBV19 to TRBJ2-7; the match to TRBD2 covers 9 bases. With 4 bases clipped from V and 5 bases from J, the junction kept 6 bases outside the gene matches. The CDR3 totals 14 residues. Per the germline V gene, CDR1 is LNHDA and CDR2 is SQIVND (reference sequence). CDR3 nucleotides: TGTGCCAGTAGTAGAGGGACTAGCATTCACGAGCAGTACTTC. Translating gives CASSRGTSIHEQYF.

This chain joins TRBV7-6 and TRBJ2-3; 8 bases are shared with TRBD2. There are 15 residues in the CDR3. Germline values: CDR1 SGHVS, CDR2 FNYEAQ. The J segment lost 5 bases and the V segment lost 4 bases, leaving 8 bases of the junction unmatched. CDR3 in amino acids: CASSSGLGVIDTQYF. The CDR3 DNA is TGTGCCAGCAGCTCGGGACTAGGAGTGATAGATACGCAGTATTTT.

This clonotype was counted many times. V gene TRBV20-1 combines with J gene TRBJ2-7; D gene ambiguous. The germline V gene has CDR1 DFQATT and CDR2 SNEGSKA (reference sequence). Trimming cost V 3 bases and J 6 bases, with 21 bases left between them. This CDR3 comprises 15 residues. In nucleotides, the CDR3 is TGCAGTGCTAGTTCCATGGTTGTCCCTGGTCCCGAGCAGTACTTC. It specifies CSASSMVVPGPEQYF.

This clonotype appeared many times. The chain employs TRBV12-3 or TRBV12-4 and TRBJ1-6; D uncertain. The germline V and J ends were trimmed by 6 bases and 10 bases, with 19 bases remaining between them. This CDR3 is built from 15 residues. This CDR3 reads CASSRQTLVGSPLHF. The CDR3 DNA is TGTGCCAGCAGCCGTCAGACCCTAGTGGGATCACCCCTCCACTTT.

V usage is TRBV28 and J usage is TRBJ2-6; D ambiguous. Trimming removed 3 bases at V and 0 bases at J, with 12 bases between. The CDR3 totals 17 residues. Germline assignment: CDR1 MDHEN and CDR2 SYDVKM. As DNA, the CDR3 is TGTGCCAGCAGTTTGGCCAGCGTCTCCTCTGGGGCCAACGTCCTGACTTTC. Its translation is CASSLASVSSGANVLTF.

This clonotype has ten or more counts. The gene calls are TRBV7-9 and TRBJ1-2; the D gene is possibly TRBD1 (5 bases). CDR1 and CDR2 from the germline V gene are SEHNR and FQNEAQ (reference sequence). The CDR3 contains 13 residues. Trimming took off 5 bases at V and 7 bases at J, with 14 bases between the two ends. The CDR3: CASSLSDRSGYTF. CDR3 DNA sequence: TGTGCCAGCAGCCTAAGTGACAGAAGTGGCTACACCTTC.

This rearrangement joins TRBV14 to TRBJ1-5; 7 bases match TRBD1. CDR1 is SGHDN and CDR2 is FVKESK in the germline V gene. V shed 3 bases and J 2 bases; nucleotides not matched to a gene: 4. The CDR3 loop spans 15 amino acids. This CDR3 reads CASSQAGGGNQPQHF. CDR3 sequence (DNA): TGTGCCAGCAGCCAGGCAGGGGGTGGCAATCAGCCCCAGCATTTT. The full variable domain, completed using reference TRBV14 and TRBJ1-5, is EAGVTQFPSHSVIEKGQTVTLRCDPISGHDNLYWYRRVMGKEIKFLLHFVKESKQDESGMPNNRFLAERTGGTYSTLKVQPAELEDSGVYFCASSQAGGGNQPQHFGDGTRLSIL.

This clonotype was found a few times. This chain connects TRBV11-2 to TRBJ1-2; no clear D. Germline CDR1 and CDR2: SGHAT and FQNNGV. The V end lost 1 base, the J end lost 5 bases, and 5 bases lay between the germline ends. The CDR3 totals 12 residues. The CDR3 here is CASSLAEYGYTF. In DNA, the CDR3 is TGTGCCAGCAGCTTAGCTGAGTATGGCTACACCTTC.

This clonotype turned up a few times. V is TRBV12-3 or TRBV12-4 and J is TRBJ1-1, with D perhaps TRBD1 (5 bases). V dropped 6 bases and J dropped 4 bases, with 12 bases sitting between them. This CDR3 is 13 amino acids long. The CDR3 region has the DNA TGTGCCAGCAGCCTGGGGGAAGGCACTGAAGCTTTCTTT. This sequence encodes CASSLGEGTEAFF.

The chain's CDR3 is CASSPGLAAYEQYF. The CDR3 coding sequence is TGTGCCAGTAGTCCGGGACTAGCGGCGTACGAGCAGTACTTC. The rearrangement uses TRBV19 and TRBJ2-7, with TRBD2 matching over 11 bases. Losses at the gene ends were 5 bases for V and 4 bases for J; bases not matched to a gene: 4. CDR1 and CDR2 from the germline V gene are LNHDA and SQIVND (reference sequence). The CDR3 has 14 amino acids.

The chain couples TRBV18 to TRBJ1-5; D gene uncertain. The V end was cut by 2 bases, the J end by 5 bases, with 7 bases between. This CDR3 region has 13 residues. Germline CDR1 KGHSH, CDR2 LQKENI. The CDR3 is CASSPKWDQPQHF. The CDR3 DNA is TGTGCCAGCTCACCAAAGTGGGATCAGCCCCAGCATTTT.

In its sample, this clonotype was seen many times. The CDR3 nucleotides are TGTGCCAGCAGTGCGCCAGGGGGCTTTAATGAGCAGTTCTTC. It yields the protein CASSAPGGFNEQFF. V usage is TRBV2 and J usage is TRBJ2-1, with 8 bases aligning to TRBD1. The V gene end was trimmed by 4 bases and the J gene end by 7 bases; junction bases not matched to a gene: 6. Looked up from germline, CDR1 is SNHLY and CDR2 is FYNNEI. The CDR3 contains 14 residues.

There are many counts of this clonotype. This chain uses TRBV28 with TRBJ2-5, with 9 bases that match TRBD1. V was clipped by 3 bases and J by 2 bases; unmatched bases: 16. This CDR3 contains 19 residues. Germline V lookup: CDR1 MDHEN, CDR2 SYDVKM. The CDR3 nucleotides read TGTGCCAGCAGTTTTCACACATGGGGGACAGGGCAACCTCAAGAGACCCAGTACTTC. Its translation is CASSFHTWGTGQPQETQYF. The full variable domain, completed using reference TRBV28 and TRBJ2-5, is DVKVTQSSRYLVKRTGEKVFLECVQDMDHENMFWYRQDPGLGLRLIYFSYDVKMKEKGDIPEGYSVSREKKERFSLILESASTNQTSMYLCASSFHTWGTGQPQETQYFGPGTRLLVL.

This clonotype showed up just a few times. The chain has TRBV7-9 and TRBJ2-7; no clear D. This CDR3 is 12 amino acids long. The germline gives CDR1 SEHNR, CDR2 FQNEAQ (reference sequence). Trimming pared 6 bases from V and 3 bases from J, leaving 9 bases between. CDR3 sequence: CASSSRVYEQYF. The CDR3 DNA reads as TGTGCCAGCAGTTCTAGGGTCTACGAGCAGTACTTC.

Many counts were recorded for this clonotype. The chain recombines TRBV18 with TRBJ2-7; a weak D match, TRBD2 (5 bases). CDR1 is KGHSH and CDR2 is LQKENI in the germline V gene. V lost 6 bases and J 3 bases, leaving 9 bases between the germline ends. This CDR3 is built from 12 residues. The CDR3 loop reads CASSTRDYEQYF. CDR3 DNA: TGTGCCAGCTCCACTAGGGACTACGAGCAGTACTTC.

The J gene is TRBJ2-1, the V gene TRBV5-5; 8 nucleotides match TRBD1. Germline V gene data show CDR1 as SGHKS and CDR2 as YYEKEE (reference sequence). The CDR3 spans 13 residues. V lost 3 bases to trimming and J lost 8 bases; unmatched junction nucleotides: 4. The chain's CDR3 is CASSWSRGHEQFF. CDR3 in DNA: TGTGCCAGCAGCTGGAGCAGGGGGCATGAGCAGTTCTTC.

This rearrangement joins TRBV7-2 to TRBJ2-1; 15 nucleotides line up with TRBD2. There are 20 residues in the CDR3. V lost 5 bases and J lost 4; bases outside the gene matches: 15. Germline CDR1 SGHTA, CDR2 FQGNSA. The DNA of the CDR3 is TGTGCCAGCAGCCCGGAAGGACTAGCGGGAGGGCCTTGGTTATACAATGAGCAGTTCTTC. Translated: CASSPEGLAGGPWLYNEQFF.

This clonotype was observed at least ten times. This chain links TRBV7-7 with TRBJ2-5; tentatively, D is TRBD2 (5 bases). Germline values: CDR1 SSHAT, CDR2 FNYEAQ (reference sequence). This CDR3 region has 14 residues. V was clipped by 5 bases and J by 4 bases, with 14 bases between them. The CDR3 protein is CASSPVTGSETQYF. The CDR3, as DNA: TGTGCCAGCAGCCCCGTAACGGGGTCAGAGACCCAGTACTTC.

The V and J genes are TRBV6-2 or TRBV6-3 and TRBJ2-7; TRBD1 matches 10 bases. There are 15 residues in the CDR3. The junction had 6 bases not matched to a gene; V was cut back by 4 bases and J by 3 bases. The germline V gene encodes CDR1 MNHEY and CDR2 SVGEGT. The CDR3 nucleotides are TGTGCCAGCAGTTCGCCCGGGACAGGGGTCTACGAGCAGTACTTC. Its protein product is CASSSPGTGVYEQYF.

In this sample, this clonotype turned up many times. CDR3 sequence reads: CASSLVSEKLFF. The CDR3 nucleotides read TGTGCCAGCAGCTTAGTCTCTGAAAAACTGTTTTTT. The J gene is TRBJ1-4, the V gene TRBV11-2, with D unclear. Germline V gives CDR1 SGHAT, CDR2 FQNNGV. The CDR3 length is 12 residues. Trimming removed 1 base at V and 7 bases at J, with 4 bases between. The full variable domain, in which reference TRBV11-2 and TRBJ1-4 provide the parts outside the CDR3, is EAGVAQSPRYKIIEKRQSVAFWCNPISGHATLYWYQQILGQGPKLLIQFQNNGVVDDSQLPKDRFSAERLKGVDSTLKIQPAKLEDSAVYLCASSLVSEKLFFGSGTQLSVL.

This clonotype was detected many times. The chain combines TRBV7-8 with TRBJ2-3; D uncertain. V was shortened by 5 bases and J by 1 base, with 7 bases between the two germline ends. Germline CDR1 and CDR2: SGHVS and FQNEAQ. This CDR3 has 13 residues. This chain's CDR3 is CASSILRTDTQYF. As DNA, the CDR3 is TGTGCCAGCAGCATTTTACGCACAGATACGCAGTATTTT.

This sequence joins TRBV20-1 and TRBJ2-5; D is perhaps TRBD1 (5 bases). The CDR3 is 14 amino acids. Germline V gene sequence: CDR1 DFQATT, CDR2 SNEGSKA (reference sequence). V was trimmed by 8 bases and J by 2 bases, leaving 18 bases between them. CDR3 in DNA: TGCAGTTGGGCCAGGGCGGCAGGTCAAGAGACCCAGTACTTC. Translating gives CSWARAAGQETQYF.